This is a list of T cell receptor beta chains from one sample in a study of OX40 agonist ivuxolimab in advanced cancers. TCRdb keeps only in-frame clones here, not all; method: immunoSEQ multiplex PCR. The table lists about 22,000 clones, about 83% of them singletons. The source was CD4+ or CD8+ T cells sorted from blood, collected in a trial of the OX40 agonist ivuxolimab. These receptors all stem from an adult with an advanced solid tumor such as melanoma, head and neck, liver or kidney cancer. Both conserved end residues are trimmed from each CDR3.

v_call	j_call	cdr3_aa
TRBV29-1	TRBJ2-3	SLDRADFTTDTQY
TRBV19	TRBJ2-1	ASSAYSGGARNEQF
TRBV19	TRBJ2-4	ASSIRQRGIAKNIQY
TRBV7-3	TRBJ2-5	ASSHRGRGIVLMAEETQY
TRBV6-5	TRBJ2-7	ASSYTSGEISYEQY
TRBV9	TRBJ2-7	ASSAGVVPYEQY
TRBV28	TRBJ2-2	ASSFSRGNTGELF
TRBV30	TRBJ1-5	AWSVHGHSHSNQPQH
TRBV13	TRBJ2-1	ASSSHRGEQF
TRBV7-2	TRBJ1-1	ASSLGSRWNTEAF
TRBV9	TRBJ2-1	ASSAPSGSSYNEQF
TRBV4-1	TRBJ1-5	ASSQDPDTVGPQH
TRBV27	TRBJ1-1	ASSRQGVTEAF
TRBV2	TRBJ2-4	ASMRGREAKNIQY
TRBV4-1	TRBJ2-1	ASSQVYRSSYNEQF
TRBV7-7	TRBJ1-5	ASVRPGQRNQPQH
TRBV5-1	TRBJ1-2	ASSFERPEGYT
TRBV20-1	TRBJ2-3	SAREDYTQY
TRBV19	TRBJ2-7	ASSAESKTGFYEQY
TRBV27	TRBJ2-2	ASRTQGNTGELF
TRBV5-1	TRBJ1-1	ASSGSRGVNTEAF
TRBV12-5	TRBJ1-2	ASGDRDYGYT
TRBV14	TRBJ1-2	ASSHTGTDLYGYT
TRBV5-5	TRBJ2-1	ASSLGGIPDEQF